Listed here is a single T cell receptor (beta chain). Its target is not known. Time point in this sample: 2014-2015 season, 7 days after vaccination. This CDR3 has 15 residues. Trimming removed 2 bases from V and 0 bases from J, with 10 bases in between. CDR1 and CDR2 (germline): MNHEY, SMNVEV (reference sequence). This sample is part of a study of follicular helper T cells after annual influenza vaccination. Study-wide findings and caveats: Change in circulating plasmablasts correlated with ICOS+CD38+ cTfh clonality change. Yearly vaccinations repeatedly recalled conserved clonotypes in ICOS+CD38+ cTfh.

TCRB sequencing was done at Survey resolution level. The method was immunoSEQ multiplex PCR; TCRdb's version includes in-frame clones alone and lacks a portion of them. The sample holds about 430 clones, roughly 69% seen once. The genes are TRBV27 and TRBJ1-2, with D possibly matching TRBD1 (6 bases). The starting material was CXCR5+ CD38+ circulating T follicular helper cells from blood, obtained 7 days after influenza vaccination. As for subset: circulating Tfh, non-naive CD4+CXCR5+PD-1+ (ICOS+CD38+ or ICOS-CD38-). This sequence was found in an adult who received the influenza vaccine. In nucleotides, the CDR3 is TGTGCCAGCAGTTTAGAGGGGGGCGCTAACTATGGCTACACCTTC. It specifies CASSLEGGANYGYTF.